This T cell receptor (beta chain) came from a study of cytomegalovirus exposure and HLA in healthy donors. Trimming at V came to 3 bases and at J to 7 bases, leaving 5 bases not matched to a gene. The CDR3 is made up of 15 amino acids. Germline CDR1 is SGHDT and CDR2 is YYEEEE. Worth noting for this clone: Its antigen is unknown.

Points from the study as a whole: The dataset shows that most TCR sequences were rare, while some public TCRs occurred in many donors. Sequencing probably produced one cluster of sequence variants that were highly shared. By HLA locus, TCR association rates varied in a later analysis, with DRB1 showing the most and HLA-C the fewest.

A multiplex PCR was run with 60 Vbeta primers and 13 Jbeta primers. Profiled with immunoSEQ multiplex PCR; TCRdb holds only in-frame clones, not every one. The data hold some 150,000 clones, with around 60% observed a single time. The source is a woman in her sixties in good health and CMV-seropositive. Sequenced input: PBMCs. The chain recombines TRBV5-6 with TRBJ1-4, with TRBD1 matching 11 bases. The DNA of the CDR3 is TGTGCCAGCAGCTCCCGGGACAGGGGGAGTGAAAAACTGTTTTTT. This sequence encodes CASSSRDRGSEKLFF.